This T cell receptor (beta chain) was sequenced during a study of blood T cells in healthy people across ages. Primed by a sample-barcoded 5' primer and a J-beta primer mix, a second PCR proceeded for about 6 to 11 cycles. TCRdb reanalysed the 5' RACE reads using MiXCR and keeps one entry per CDR3 protein. The data contain 1.5 million to 2 million distinct CDR3 sequences, around 36% of them seen just once; the ten biggest clones take up roughly 10%. CDR3 length: 11 amino acids. The germline CDR1 and CDR2 sequences are DFQATT and SNEGSKA (reference sequence). Trimming shortened V by 7 bases and J by 6 bases, and 10 bases separated the two germline ends.

This clonotype was obtained from a woman in her thirties in good health. The rearrangement joins TRBV20-1 to TRBJ2-1, with D possibly being TRBD2 (5 bases). The specimen was blood. The CDR3 reads CSGIRGNEQFF. The CDR3 coding sequence is TGCAGTGGGATTCGGGGCAATGAGCAGTTCTTC.